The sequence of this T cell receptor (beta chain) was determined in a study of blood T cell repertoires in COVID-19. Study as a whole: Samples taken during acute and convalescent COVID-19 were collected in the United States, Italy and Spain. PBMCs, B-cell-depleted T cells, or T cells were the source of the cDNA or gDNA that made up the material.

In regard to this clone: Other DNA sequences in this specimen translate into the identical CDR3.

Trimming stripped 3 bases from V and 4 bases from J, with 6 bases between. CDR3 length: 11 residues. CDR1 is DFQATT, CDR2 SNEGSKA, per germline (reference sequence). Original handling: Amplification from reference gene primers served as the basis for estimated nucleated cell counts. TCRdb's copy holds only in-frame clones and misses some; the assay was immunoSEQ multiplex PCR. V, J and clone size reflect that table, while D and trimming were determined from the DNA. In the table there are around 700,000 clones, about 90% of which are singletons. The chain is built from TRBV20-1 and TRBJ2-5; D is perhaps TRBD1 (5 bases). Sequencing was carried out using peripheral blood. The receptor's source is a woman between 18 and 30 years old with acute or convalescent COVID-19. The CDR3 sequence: CSASQGETQYF. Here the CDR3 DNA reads TGCAGTGCTAGTCAGGGAGAGACCCAGTACTTC.